These T cell receptor beta chains were read from a single sample in a study of early T cells in non-severe SARS-CoV-2 infection. From the 5' RACE reads, TCRdb called clonotypes with MiXCR, one entry per CDR3 protein. The table lists roughly 100,000 distinct CDR3 sequences, less than 15% of them singletons, with about 2% in the top ten. The sequenced sample was whole blood. The receptors shown here come from an adult who was a healthcare worker with PCR-confirmed SARS-CoV-2 infection or an uninfected control (not recorded which). The CDR3 runs from the conserved cysteine through the conserved F or W. Each record gives: V gene, J gene, clone size, D gene, CDR3 DNA, CDR3 protein. A D gene is named only where the DNA matches it firmly. A row's size may be missing; if present it is once, few, many or a size class.

TRBV28	TRBJ2-3	many	.	TGTGCCAGCAGTTTGGCGGGAACGCAGTATTTT	CASSLAGTQYF
TRBV5-1	TRBJ2-5	few	TRBD1	TGCGCCAGCAGCTTGTCCGGGACAGGGTTACAAGAGACCCAGTACTTC	CASSLSGTGLQETQYF
TRBV12-3/TRBV12-4	TRBJ1-6	.	TRBD1	TGTGCCAGCAGTCGGGGACAGGGGAGTTCACCCCCCCACTTT	CASSRGQGSSPPHF
TRBV5-1	TRBJ2-3	.	.	TGCGCCAGCAGCTTGGCGGGCCCCCCAGATACGCAGTATTTT	CASSLAGPPDTQYF
TRBV3-1	TRBJ2-3	many	.	TGTGCCAGCAGCCAAGATGAAAATACGCAGTATTTT	CASSQDENTQYF
TRBV6-2/TRBV6-3	TRBJ1-5	few	.	TGTGCCAGCAGTTACGTGGACACCCCCCAGCATTTT	CASSYVDTPQHF
TRBV20-1	TRBJ2-7	.	TRBD1	TGCAGTGCTAGAGAGGGGCAGGGGGCGGGATACGAGCAGTACTTC	CSAREGQGAGYEQYF
TRBV20-1	TRBJ2-7	few	TRBD2	TGCAGTGCAGGACTAGCGGGAGATACCTACGAGCAGTACTTC	CSAGLAGDTYEQYF
TRBV29-1	TRBJ2-1	.	TRBD1	TGCAGCGTTGACGACTGGACAGGTGACAATGAGCAGTTCTTC	CSVDDWTGDNEQFF
TRBV18	TRBJ2-7	few	.	TGTGCCACCGCAAACAGGGCTAGCATCACCTACGAGCAGTACTTC	CATANRASITYEQYF
TRBV6-1	TRBJ1-5	many	TRBD1	TGTGCCAGCAGTTCGCAGGGGGTAGGAGGTCAGCCCCAGCATTTT	CASSSQGVGGQPQHF
TRBV20-1	TRBJ1-5	many	.	TGCAGTGCTAGCCGGCCTGTGGGCCGCCACAATCAGCCCCAGCATTTT	CSASRPVGRHNQPQHF
TRBV7-9	TRBJ1-1	many	.	TGTGCCAGCAGCCGCGGACGGGTCACTGAAGCTTTCTTT	CASSRGRVTEAFF
TRBV7-6	TRBJ1-2	.	.	TGTGCCAGCAGCCAGATTCAGCGCTATGGCTACACCTTC	CASSQIQRYGYTF
TRBV29-1	TRBJ1-2	many	TRBD1	TGCAGCGTTGTCAGGGGGTTTAACTATGGCTACACCTTC	CSVVRGFNYGYTF
TRBV15	TRBJ1-5	.	.	TGTGCCACCAGCGCAGGGAGGCGGTCAGGCAATCAGCCCCAGCATTTT	CATSAGRRSGNQPQHF
TRBV20-1	TRBJ1-1	few	.	TGCAGTGCTAGAAACCTCGGGTCCGGCCTTGGTGAAGCTTTCTTT	CSARNLGSGLGEAFF
TRBV11-2	TRBJ2-6	few	.	TGTGCCAGCAGCTTAGGAAGCTCTGGGGCCAACGTCCTGACTTTC	CASSLGSSGANVLTF
TRBV3-1	TRBJ2-5	.	.	TGTGCCAGCAGCCAAGAAGGTGAACAGGGTCAAGAGACCCAGTACTTC	CASSQEGEQGQETQYF
TRBV20-1	TRBJ2-7	many	TRBD2	TGCAGTGCTCCTAGCGGGGGAGACTACGAGCAGTACTTC	CSAPSGGDYEQYF
TRBV6-5	TRBJ1-1	.	.	TGTGCCAGCAGTTACTTCGGTTCTGAAGCTTTCTTT	CASSYFGSEAFF
TRBV6-2/TRBV6-3	TRBJ2-1	few	TRBD1	TGTGCCAGCAGTAAAAACAGGGGGCGCGGTGGACGAGAGCAGTTCTTC	CASSKNRGRGGREQFF
TRBV10-2	TRBJ2-3	.	.	TGCGCCAGCAGTGAGTCGGGGCCTCCCACAGATACGCAGTATTTT	CASSESGPPTDTQYF
TRBV7-8	TRBJ2-5	few	TRBD2	TGTGCCAGCAGCTTGTACGGCGGGGGAGTTCGACAAGAGACCCAGTACTTC	CASSLYGGGVRQETQYF
TRBV12-5	TRBJ1-1	few	TRBD1	TGTGCTAGTGGTTTAAACGGACAGGGGGCGAGGACTGAAGCTTTCTTT	CASGLNGQGARTEAFF